The subject of this entry is one TCR beta chain. The antigen remains unidentified. Time point defined: recipient sample about 28 days before transplant, after cytoreduction. Data came from immunoSEQ multiplex PCR; TCRdb stores just in-frame clones and leaves some out. The data hold tens of thousands of clones, with over 60% observed a single time. The data originate from a study of T cell clonotyping in hematopoietic cell transplantation. Study-wide context: Pretransplant recipient samples were taken after cytoreduction. Regarding the study as a whole: Graft donor and pretransplant recipient Inverse Simpson Index values predicted broader posttransplant TCR diversity. Pathologically expanded recipient clonotypes increased progressively from day 30 to day 180 as diversity fell. Cells were unsorted, so CD4 and CD8 contributions were not separated.

Germline CDR1 and CDR2: SEHNR and FQNEAQ (reference sequence). V gave up 1 base and J gave up 8 bases; unmatched junction bases: 10. The CDR3 spans 16 residues. The sequence was collected from a woman in her 30s with chronic myeloid leukemia. Some clones in this sample may be carry-over from other donors' samples. The sequences come from peripheral blood mononuclear cells, collected before stem cell transplant. This chain uses TRBV7-9 with TRBJ1-2, with 10 bases that match TRBD1. DNA of the CDR3: TGTGCCAGCAGCTTAGTCTGGACAGGGGGGATAGGGGGCTACACCTTC. It codes for CASSLVWTGGIGGYTF.